The 31 T cell receptor beta chains reported below all come from one sample, sequenced in a study of graft-versus-host responses after intestinal transplantation. The method was immunoSEQ multiplex PCR; TCRdb's version includes in-frame clones alone and lacks a portion of them. The sample carries about 150,000 clones, over 90% recorded once. No antigens are known for them. The sample consisted of unstimulated CD4+ T cells sorted from spleen or lymph node cells, taken before intestinal transplant. The receptors derive from a human donor who received an intestinal transplant.

The gene calls are TRBV28 and TRBJ2-7; 15 nucleotides align to TRBD2. Germline V lookup: CDR1 MDHEN, CDR2 SYDVKM. The CDR3 has 15 residues. Trimming at V came to 5 bases and at J to 9 bases, leaving 8 bases not matched to a gene. This CDR3 reads CASSLPGLAGGLQYF. The CDR3 DNA is TGTGCCAGCAGTCTTCCGGGACTAGCGGGAGGACTGCAGTACTTC.

There are a few counts of this clone. The chain joins TRBV19 to TRBJ1-3; D is possibly TRBD1 (6 bases). The germline V gene encodes CDR1 LNHDA and CDR2 SQIVND (reference sequence). The V and J ends lost 5 bases and 3 bases respectively, with 8 bases between them. This CDR3 contains 13 residues. CDR3: CASSSDSGNTIYF. The CDR3 region has the DNA TGTGCCAGTAGTTCGGACAGTGGAAACACCATATATTTT.

This rearrangement joins TRBV29-1 to TRBJ1-2; 8 bases map to TRBD1. CDR3 length equals 12 residues. CDR1 is SQVTM, CDR2 ANQGSEA, per germline. J gave up 2 bases and V 7 bases, and 3 bases lay outside the gene matches. The CDR3 loop is CSGQGANYGYTF. The CDR3 DNA is TGCAGCGGGCAGGGGGCGAACTATGGCTACACCTTC.

In its sample, this clone was seen a few times. The genes are TRBV7-3 and TRBJ2-5, with TRBD1 matching 8 bases. CDR1 and CDR2 from the germline V gene are SGHTA and FQGTGA. The length of the CDR3 is 14 residues. V gave up 5 bases and J gave up 3 bases; unmatched junction bases: 5. The CDR3 nucleotides are TGTGCCAGCAGCCCGGACAGGGCCGAAGAGACCCAGTACTTC. This gives the protein CASSPDRAEETQYF.

The chain employs TRBV28 and TRBJ2-3; D gene uncertain. Trimming shortened V by 1 base and J by 4 bases, and 0 bases separated the two germline ends. Germline CDR1 and CDR2: MDHEN and SYDVKM. The CDR3 has 11 amino acids. The CDR3 DNA follows: TGTGCCAGCAGTTTATCAGATACGCAGTATTTT. This codes for CASSLSDTQYF.

The V and J genes are TRBV28 and TRBJ2-1; D remains ambiguous. The CDR3 extends over 16 amino acids. Trimming took 2 bases from V and 1 from J, leaving 12 bases between them. The germline gives CDR1 MDHEN, CDR2 SYDVKM. As DNA, the CDR3 is TGTGCCAGCAGTTTAATCGGAACTGGGTCCTACAATGAGCAGTTCTTC. It specifies CASSLIGTGSYNEQFF.

This chain connects TRBV25-1 to TRBJ2-7; tentative D call: TRBD1 (5 bases). Germline lookup yields CDR1 MGHDK and CDR2 SYGVNS. The V gene lost 3 bases and the J gene lost 2 bases, with 11 bases spanning the gap. The CDR3 consists of 14 residues. CDR3 in amino acids: CASSDRVPTYEQYF. The CDR3 DNA follows: TGTGCCAGCAGTGACAGGGTACCAACCTACGAGCAGTACTTC.

V usage is TRBV5-1 and J usage is TRBJ2-1; D possibly corresponds to TRBD2 (5 bases). Germline assignment: CDR1 SGHRS and CDR2 YFSETQ. The V end lost 0 bases, the J end lost 9 bases, and 19 bases lay between the germline ends. This CDR3 region has 16 residues. The DNA of the CDR3 is TGCGCCAGCAGCTTGGATACCCGGGGTAACTTTGGTGAGCAGTTCTTC. This sequence encodes CASSLDTRGNFGEQFF. The full variable domain, completed using reference TRBV5-1 and TRBJ2-1, is KAGVTQTPRYLIKTRGQQVTLSCSPISGHRSVSWYQQTPGQGLQFLFEYFSETQRNKGNFPGRFSGRQFSNSRSEMNVSTLELGDSALYLCASSLDTRGNFGEQFFGPGTRLTVL.

The chain employs TRBV7-9 and TRBJ2-5, with 8 nucleotides matching TRBD2. The CDR3 runs 13 residues. Germline V lookup: CDR1 SEHNR, CDR2 FQNEAQ (reference sequence). V trimming: 5 bases; J trimming: 4 bases; junction bases outside the gene matches: 3. The CDR3 spells CASSPGGAETQYF. CDR3 coding DNA: TGTGCCAGCAGCCCCGGGGGGGCAGAGACCCAGTACTTC.

The chain recombines TRBV5-1 with TRBJ2-3; D might be TRBD2 (6 bases). Trimming left V 4 bases short and J 2 bases short, with 14 bases between. In germline, CDR1 is SGHRS, CDR2 YFSETQ. This CDR3 has 15 residues. The CDR3 loop reads CASSIDGDFTDTQYF. In DNA, the CDR3 is TGCGCCAGCAGCATTGACGGGGACTTCACAGATACGCAGTATTTT.

The chain couples TRBV4-1 to TRBJ2-6, with unresolved D. This CDR3 comprises 16 residues. Trimming pared 0 bases from V and 2 bases from J, leaving 8 bases between. Germline lookup yields CDR1 MGHRA and CDR2 YSYEKL. CDR3 amino acids: CASSQDLEAGANVLTF. The CDR3 bases are TGCGCCAGCAGCCAAGATCTAGAAGCTGGGGCCAACGTCCTGACTTTC.

The chain links TRBV19 to TRBJ1-5; D is ambiguous. The germline V gene encodes CDR1 LNHDA and CDR2 SQIVND (reference sequence). Trimming left V 1 base short and J 4 bases short, with 5 bases between. The CDR3 has 13 amino acids. The CDR3 region has the DNA TGTGCCAGTAGTATAGCCGGGAATCAGCCCCAGCATTTT. Translation: CASSIAGNQPQHF.

The V call is TRBV28, the J call TRBJ1-1; D is ambiguous. The V end was cut by 1 base, the J end by 0 bases, with 6 bases between. Germline CDR1 is MDHEN and CDR2 is SYDVKM. The CDR3 spans 14 residues. The CDR3 reads CASSLYYLNTEAFF. For the CDR3, the DNA is TGTGCCAGCAGTTTATATTATCTGAACACTGAAGCTTTCTTT.

The chain uses TRBV6-1 and TRBJ1-5; D gene uncertain. The CDR3 runs to 13 residues. V was cut by 4 bases and J by 7 bases, with 11 bases left in between. The germline gives CDR1 MNHNS, CDR2 SASEGT. DNA of the CDR3: TGTGCCAGCAGTGTAAGCCCGGGGCAGCCCCAGCATTTT. Translation gives CASSVSPGQPQHF.

The chain couples TRBV29-1 to TRBJ1-1; D call uncertain. V was pared by 5 bases and J by 1 base, with 8 bases between. The CDR3 extends over 12 amino acids. The germline gives CDR1 SQVTM, CDR2 ANQGSEA. DNA for the CDR3: TGCAGCGTTCTTTTGGCGAACACTGAAGCTTTCTTT. Translating it yields CSVLLANTEAFF.

V usage is TRBV19 and J usage is TRBJ1-4; D perhaps matches TRBD1 (6 bases). V was trimmed by 7 bases and J by 4 bases, leaving 16 bases between them. CDR3 length equals 15 residues. Germline V gene sequence: CDR1 LNHDA, CDR2 SQIVND (reference sequence). Written as DNA, the CDR3 is TGTGCCAGTACCGTTAGACAGGATTTTAATGAAAAACTGTTTTTT. Translated: CASTVRQDFNEKLFF.

The chain is built from TRBV7-9 and TRBJ2-1; possibly TRBD1 for D (6 bases). There are 14 residues in the CDR3. Germline V gene sequence: CDR1 SEHNR, CDR2 FQNEAQ (reference sequence). V dropped 1 base and J dropped 11 bases, with 15 bases sitting between them. CDR3 bases: TGTGCCAGCAGCTTAGAAAGGGACATACAGAAGCAGTTCTTC. Encoded protein: CASSLERDIQKQFF.

This sequence joins TRBV15 and TRBJ2-3; 8 nucleotides line up with TRBD2. Germline V gene lookup returns CDR1 LNHNV and CDR2 YYDKDF (reference sequence). Trimming took 0 bases from V and 5 from J; bases not matched to a gene: 4. The CDR3 is made up of 15 amino acids. The CDR3 nucleotides are TGTGCCACCAGCAGAGATCCGGGAGGGGTAGATACGCAGTATTTT. Amino acids: CATSRDPGGVDTQYF.

The chain has TRBV5-1 and TRBJ2-2, with D possibly called TRBD1 or TRBD2 (5 bases each). The V and J ends lost 4 bases and 4 bases respectively, with 20 bases between them. The CDR3 length is 17 residues. Germline CDR1 and CDR2: SGHRS and YFSETQ. In DNA form, the CDR3 reads TGCGCCAGCAGCAGCGCCTCGCTCCGGGGCGGCACCGGGGAGCTGTTTTTT. The encoded protein is CASSSASLRGGTGELFF.

This sequence joins TRBV19 and TRBJ2-2; TRBD2 matches at 13 bases. The germline V gene encodes CDR1 LNHDA and CDR2 SQIVND (reference sequence). The trim removed 5 bases at V and 7 bases at J, leaving 7 bases unmatched. CDR3 length: 16 amino acids. CDR3 nucleotides: TGTGCCAGTAGTCCCGGACTAGCGGGAGTGGTCGGGGAGCTGTTTTTT. Protein sequence: CASSPGLAGVVGELFF.

The gene calls are TRBV28 and TRBJ1-5, with 7 bases identical to TRBD1. V was pared by 3 bases and J by 7 bases, with 6 bases of the junction left unmatched. Germline loops: CDR1 MDHEN, CDR2 SYDVKM. The CDR3 runs to 14 residues. The CDR3 spells CASSFSGGGQPQHF. CDR3 nucleotide sequence: TGTGCCAGCAGTTTCTCAGGGGGGGGACAGCCCCAGCATTTT.

This clone is a singleton in its sample. The CDR3 bases are TGTGCCAGCAGGCCGTTGGCAGGGTACAATGAGCAGTTCTTC. Translating it yields CASRPLAGYNEQFF. The V gene is TRBV11-2, the J gene TRBJ2-1, with D perhaps TRBD1 (5 bases). The CDR3 has 14 residues. The V and J ends lost 6 bases and 4 bases respectively, with 13 bases between them. From germline, CDR1 is SGHAT and CDR2 FQNNGV.

This chain links TRBV18 with TRBJ1-1; 7 bases align to TRBD1. This CDR3 spans 15 amino acids. V dropped 3 bases and J dropped 0; count of bases not matched to a gene: 4. Germline CDR1 KGHSH, CDR2 LQKENI. CDR3 loop: CASSPSDRMNTEAFF. The CDR3 DNA sequence: TGTGCCAGCTCACCCTCGGACAGGATGAACACTGAAGCTTTCTTT.

The V and J genes are TRBV5-1 and TRBJ2-6; D uncertain. Trimming stripped 0 bases from V and 0 bases from J, with 10 bases between. CDR1 is SGHRS, CDR2 YFSETQ, per germline. This CDR3 comprises 17 residues. CDR3 in amino acids: CASSLAVSDSGANVLTF. Written as DNA, the CDR3 is TGCGCCAGCAGCTTGGCGGTCAGTGACTCTGGGGCCAACGTCCTGACTTTC.

The chain combines TRBV28 with TRBJ1-5, with D hard to call. Looked up from germline, CDR1 is MDHEN and CDR2 is SYDVKM. The V and J ends lost 6 bases and 0 bases respectively, with 15 bases between them. The CDR3 extends over 16 amino acids. The CDR3 reads CASRGRKDRSNQPQHF. The CDR3 DNA reads TGTGCCAGCAGGGGCAGGAAGGATCGTAGCAATCAGCCCCAGCATTTT.

The chain employs TRBV28 and TRBJ2-5, with TRBD2 identical over 7 bases. V lost 5 bases, J lost 6 bases, and 9 bases stayed unmatched. CDR1 and CDR2 (germline): MDHEN, SYDVKM. This CDR3 region has 14 residues. CDR3 DNA: TGTGCCAGCAGTGCGGGGACTACCCTTAAGACCCAGTACTTC. Residues: CASSAGTTLKTQYF.

The rearrangement links TRBV28 to TRBJ1-1; weak D call: TRBD1 (5 bases). The CDR3 length is 14 residues. The germline V gene has CDR1 MDHEN and CDR2 SYDVKM. Trimming left V 3 bases short and J 5 bases short, with 13 bases between. The CDR3, as DNA: TGTGCCAGCAGTTTTGGACATACGGAGACTGAAGCTTTCTTT. This gives the protein CASSFGHTETEAFF.

This clone is a singleton in its sample. This sequence joins TRBV5-4 and TRBJ1-2; D perhaps matches TRBD1 (5 bases). Trimming took 0 bases from V and 3 from J, leaving 12 bases between them. Germline CDR1 reads SGHNT; CDR2 reads YYREEE (reference sequence). This CDR3 spans 15 amino acids. CDR3 residues: CASSLVSRVDYGYTF. The DNA of the CDR3 is TGTGCCAGCAGCTTGGTTTCCAGGGTGGACTATGGCTACACCTTC.

This clone appeared a single time. The chain combines TRBV28 with TRBJ1-5, with a weak D call TRBD1 (5 bases). Germline lookup yields CDR1 MDHEN and CDR2 SYDVKM. There are 13 residues in the CDR3. V lost 7 bases and J lost 3, with 10 bases in between. This chain's CDR3 is CASMRGDNQPQHF. CDR3 DNA sequence: TGTGCCAGCATGAGGGGTGACAATCAGCCCCAGCATTTT. The full variable domain, rest sourced from reference TRBV28 and TRBJ1-5, is DVKVTQSSRYLVKRTGEKVFLECVQDMDHENMFWYRQDPGLGLRLIYFSYDVKMKEKGDIPEGYSVSREKKERFSLILESASTNQTSMYLCASMRGDNQPQHFGDGTRLSIL.

The rearrangement uses TRBV19 and TRBJ2-6, with 10 bases that match TRBD1. CDR3 length: 16 amino acids. Trimming removed 7 bases from V and 4 bases from J; junction bases left unmatched: 7. Looked up from germline, CDR1 is LNHDA and CDR2 is SQIVND (reference sequence). The CDR3, as DNA: TGTGCCAGTAATGACAGGGGGCTTTTGGGGGCCAACGTCCTGACTTTC. Translating it yields CASNDRGLLGANVLTF. Based on the CDR3 plus reference TRBV19 and TRBJ2-6, the full variable domain is DGGITQSPKYLFRKEGQNVTLSCEQNLNHDAMYWYRQDPGQGLRLIYYSQIVNDFQKGDIAEGYSVSREKKESFPLTVTSAQKNPTAFYLCASNDRGLLGANVLTFGAGSRLTVL.

The J gene is TRBJ2-6, the V gene TRBV27; D uncertain. Germline V CDR1 and CDR2: MNHEY, SMNVEV (reference sequence). The CDR3 sequence is 14 residues long. V gave up 7 bases and J gave up 4 bases, with 11 bases separating them. CDR3 protein: CASTPLTGANVLTF. The CDR3, as DNA: TGTGCCAGCACCCCACTGACGGGGGCCAACGTCCTGACTTTC.